What follows is one TCR beta chain and its context. Those who participated ranged in age from roughly 18 to 90 years and resided in about two dozen US areas. The CDR3 spans 14 residues. The ends lost 3 bases at V and 4 bases at J; junction bases unmatched: 3. Per germline, CDR1 SGHRS and CDR2 YFSETQ. The entry originates in a study of blood T cell repertoires in COVID-19. Measured with immunoSEQ multiplex PCR; TCRdb has only the in-frame clones, and not every one. The table lists around 250,000 clones, approximately 91% of them singletons. The sample consisted of PBMCs or T cells enriched from blood (not recorded which). The chain joins TRBV5-1 to TRBJ2-2; the match to TRBD2 covers 7 bases. The sequence came from a human donor in a cohort exposed to, infected with or recovered from COVID-19 (not recorded which). The donor label of this sample is uncertain. The DNA for the CDR3 is TGCGCCAGCAGCTGGTGGGGGGGCACCGGGGAGCTGTTTTTT. Encoded protein: CASSWWGGTGELFF. Supplemented by reference TRBV5-1 and TRBJ2-2, the full variable domain reads KAGVTQTPRYLIKTRGQQVTLSCSPISGHRSVSWYQQTPGQGLQFLFEYFSETQRNKGNFPGRFSGRQFSNSRSEMNVSTLELGDSALYLCASSWWGGTGELFFGEGSRLTVL.